This is a list of T cell receptor beta chains from one sample in a study of blood T cells in healthy people across ages. MiXCR was run by TCRdb on the 5' RACE reads, yielding one entry per CDR3 protein. The table includes hundreds of thousands of distinct CDR3 sequences, 20% to 25% detected once. Sequencing was done on a sample of blood. The receptors shown here come from a man aged 65 to 79 in good health. Both conserved end residues are part of each CDR3. The D gene is left open where the match is weak. Some rows mark clone size as missing; the rest say once, few, many or name a class of expanded clone.

J,V,size,D,DNA,CDR3
TRBJ2-7,TRBV3-1,-,-,TGTGCCAGCAGCCAAGACATAGCAACCTCCTCCTACGAGCAGTACTTC,CASSQDIATSSYEQYF
TRBJ1-4,TRBV3-1,few,TRBD1,TGTGCCAGCGAACAGGGGGCGTATCGTGAAAAACTGTTTTTT,CASEQGAYREKLFF
TRBJ2-1,TRBV20-1,-,-,TGCAGTGCAACCGGGATCCGGGGGAATGAGCAGTTCTTC,CSATGIRGNEQFF
TRBJ1-1,TRBV10-3,-,-,TGTGCCATCAGTGAGTTCGGGGAGGAGACTGAAGCTTTCTTT,CAISEFGEETEAFF
TRBJ1-1,TRBV12-3/TRBV12-4,-,-,TGTGCCAGCAGTTTAGACCTCCACACTGAAGCTTTCTTT,CASSLDLHTEAFF
TRBJ1-2,TRBV12-3/TRBV12-4,few,TRBD1,TGTGCCAGCAGTTTAGTTTCTCAGGGGGCGAGGTATGGCTACACCTTC,CASSLVSQGARYGYTF
TRBJ2-7,TRBV12-3/TRBV12-4,-,-,TGTGCCAGCAGCCTTCTCAATCGCGACGGGCAGTACTTC,CASSLLNRDGQYF
TRBJ2-2,TRBV12-5,many,TRBD2,TGTGCTAGTGCCTCGACTAGCGGGAGTGTCGGGGAGCTGTTTTTT,CASASTSGSVGELFF
TRBJ2-1,TRBV20-1,many,-,TGCAGTGTAGGGAGACTCTACAATGAGCAGTTCTTC,CSVGRLYNEQFF
TRBJ2-7,TRBV28,few,-,TGTGCCAGCAGTCCCGGACCGGGATCCTACGAGCAGTACTTC,CASSPGPGSYEQYF
TRBJ2-7,TRBV21-1,-,-,TGTGCCAGCAGCAACGAAGCGGGACACCCTGGCGAGCAGTACTTC,CASSNEAGHPGEQYF
TRBJ2-3,TRBV20-1,-,TRBD2,TGCAGTGCCAAACAGCGGGAGAGTGCAGATACGCAGTATTTT,CSAKQRESADTQYF
TRBJ2-5,TRBV12-3/TRBV12-4,-,-,TGTGCCAGCAGCGTGTTTGGACAAGAGACCCAGTACTTC,CASSVFGQETQYF
TRBJ2-3,TRBV6-5,-,-,TGTGCCAGCAGTTACCCGAACGGCGCAGATACGCAGTATTTT,CASSYPNGADTQYF
TRBJ2-7,TRBV20-1,few,-,TGCAGTGCTCACGGGGGAGGTGTGGGGAGTTCCTCCTACGAGCAGTACTTC,CSAHGGGVGSSSYEQYF
TRBJ1-2,TRBV30,-,-,TGTGCCTGGAGTGTAGGCGGCAGGGCGGACTATGGCTACACCTTC,CAWSVGGRADYGYTF
TRBJ1-2,TRBV6-5,-,TRBD1,TGTGCCAGCAGTTACGTGCAGGGGGCGAGCGGCTACACCTTC,CASSYVQGASGYTF
TRBJ1-2,TRBV30,-,-,TGTGCCTGGAGCCCCGGGGGGGGGCCTACTCCGTATGGCTACACCTTC,CAWSPGGGPTPYGYTF
TRBJ2-3,TRBV5-5,few,-,TGTGCCAGCAGCTTGGACGGCGGGAAGGGGGCAGATACGCAGTATTTT,CASSLDGGKGADTQYF
TRBJ2-6,TRBV3-1,few,-,TGTGCCAGCAGCCAAGATACACCAAGCTCTGGGGCCAACGTCCTGACTTTC,CASSQDTPSSGANVLTF
TRBJ2-3,TRBV5-1,-,-,TGCGCCAGCAGTTCATCCAGGGTTGGTACGCAGTATTTT,CASSSSRVGTQYF
TRBJ2-1,TRBV25-1,-,-,TGTGCCAGCAGTGAACATACCGGCGGGCAGTTCTTC,CASSEHTGGQFF
TRBJ2-5,TRBV29-1,once,-,TGCAGCGTTGCATCTTCTCGCGGAGAACAAGAGACCCACTACTTC,CSVASSRGEQETHYF
TRBJ1-4,TRBV24-1,once,-,TGTGCCACCGGGGTTGCTGGAGAAGAAAAACTGTTTTTT,CATGVAGEEKLFF
TRBJ2-5,TRBV15,-,-,TGTGCCACCAGCATCCTAGCTTCTCGGGAGACCCAGTACTTC,CATSILASRETQYF
TRBJ1-2,TRBV5-1,-,-,TGCGCCAGCAGCCAAGAACAGGTGGGCGGCTACACCTTC,CASSQEQVGGYTF
TRBJ2-7,TRBV20-1,-,TRBD1,TGCAGTGCTGAAAGCCAGGACAGGGGCTCCTACGAGCAGTACTTC,CSAESQDRGSYEQYF
TRBJ2-3,TRBV7-2,-,-,TGTGCCAGCAGCTTAGAGCAGCAAGATACGCAGTATTTT,CASSLEQQDTQYF
TRBJ2-5,TRBV6-6,-,-,TGTGCCAGCAGGCGCCCAGGGGAGGAGAAGACCCAGTACTTC,CASRRPGEEKTQYF
TRBJ2-1,TRBV12-3/TRBV12-4,-,TRBD2,TGTGCCAGCAGCCTCTCGGGACTAGCGGGAGGAGATGAGCAGTTCTTC,CASSLSGLAGGDEQFF
TRBJ2-1,TRBV7-2,many,-,TGTGCCAGCAGCTCCTACACACGGAATGAGCAGTTCTTC,CASSSYTRNEQFF
TRBJ2-7,TRBV28,many,-,TGTGCCAGCAGTCCCCGGACACCCTACGAGCAGTACTTC,CASSPRTPYEQYF
TRBJ1-4,TRBV20-1,-,TRBD1,TGCAGTGCTAAAAAGGGGGCGGCAACTAATGAAAAACTGTTTTTT,CSAKKGAATNEKLFF
TRBJ2-5,TRBV2,many,-,TGTGCCAGCAGTGTTCGGCAGCAAGAGACCCAGTACTTC,CASSVRQQETQYF
TRBJ1-4,TRBV6-5,few,TRBD1,TGTGCCAGCAGTTACGGGACAGGGAAGGGTGAAAAACTGTTTTTT,CASSYGTGKGEKLFF